These 22 T cell receptor beta chains share one sample of origin, sequenced in a study of control samples from healthy donors and cancer patients. Data came from immunoSEQ multiplex PCR; TCRdb stores just in-frame clones and leaves some out. This sample carries approximately 100,000 clones, around 88% of them seen once, and the ten largest clones take less than 15%. Sequenced sample: blood. The origin of the receptors is a man younger than 45 in good health.

The DNA for the CDR3 is TGTGCCTGGAGTGGACAGGGGGTAGTGCAGTACTTC. It encodes CAWSGQGVVQYF. The rearrangement uses TRBV30 and TRBJ2-7; 9 bases are a match to TRBD1. V trimming: 1 base; J trimming: 9 bases; junction bases outside the gene matches: 4. Looked up from germline, CDR1 is GTSNPN and CDR2 is SVGIG (reference sequence). This CDR3 has 12 residues.

The CDR3 nucleotides are TGTGCCAGCAGAACAACAGGGGTGAACACTGAAGCTTTCTTT. Protein sequence: CASRTTGVNTEAFF. The rearrangement links TRBV6-5 to TRBJ1-1; 7 nucleotides agree with TRBD1. The CDR3 runs to 14 residues. Germline V gene lookup returns CDR1 MNHEY and CDR2 SVGAGI. The V and J ends lost 6 bases and 0 bases, in that order; junction bases with no gene match: 4.

The genes are TRBV19 and TRBJ2-3; the D gene is possibly TRBD2 (5 bases). V was clipped by 5 bases and J by 1 base, with 13 bases between them. Germline CDR1 LNHDA, CDR2 SQIVND (reference sequence). This CDR3 is 15 amino acids long. The CDR3 reads CASSASSVGTDTQYF. CDR3 bases: TGTGCCAGTAGTGCTAGCTCTGTGGGCACAGATACGCAGTATTTT.

The chain combines TRBV4-1 with TRBJ1-1; D is unresolved. CDR1 is MGHRA and CDR2 is YSYEKL in the germline V gene. V dropped 1 base and J dropped 3 bases, with 3 bases sitting between them. The CDR3 length is 12 residues. The CDR3 DNA follows: TGCGCCAGCAGCCAAGGGGACACTGAAGCTTTCTTT. It codes for CASSQGDTEAFF.

The genes are TRBV11-2 and TRBJ2-7; 9 bases are shared with TRBD1. The CDR3 is 15 amino acids. Germline assignment: CDR1 SGHAT and CDR2 FQNNGV. Trimming at V came to 5 bases and at J to 2 bases, leaving 7 bases not matched to a gene. CDR3 in amino acids: CASSDKDRGTYEQYF. CDR3 DNA sequence: TGTGCCAGCAGCGACAAGGACAGGGGAACCTACGAGCAGTACTTC.

J is TRBJ1-2 and V is TRBV14; no firm D call. CDR1 and CDR2 from the germline V gene are SGHDN and FVKESK. Between the trimmed V and J ends, which lost 1 base and 4 bases, there was a span of 10 bases. There are 14 residues in the CDR3. The CDR3, as DNA: TGTGCCAGCAGCCAAGGATCATACAGCTATGGCTACACCTTC. Its translation is CASSQGSYSYGYTF.

Only one count was recorded for this clone. The chain links TRBV6-4 to TRBJ2-5; D gene uncertain. Germline assignment: CDR1 MRHNA and CDR2 SNTAGT. The V end lost 9 bases, the J end lost 5 bases, and 7 bases lay between the germline ends. The CDR3 extends over 10 amino acids. The CDR3 loop reads CARGCETQYF. CDR3 bases: TGTGCCAGAGGATGTGAGACCCAGTACTTC.

The chain uses TRBV5-4 and TRBJ2-3; 7 bases align to TRBD2. This CDR3 is built from 16 residues. The ends lost 1 base at V and 0 bases at J; junction bases unmatched: 5. CDR1 is SGHNT, CDR2 YYREEE, per germline (reference sequence). The CDR3 region has the DNA TGTGCCAGCAGCTTGTTTAGCGGGTCTAGCACAGATACGCAGTATTTT. It specifies CASSLFSGSSTDTQYF.

The DNA of the CDR3 is TGTGCCAGTAGTCCCAGTGGTGTGGGGGGTGATGGCTACACCTTC. Its protein product is CASSPSGVGGDGYTF. The chain recombines TRBV19 with TRBJ1-2; D perhaps matches TRBD1 (5 bases). Per the germline V gene, CDR1 is LNHDA and CDR2 is SQIVND (reference sequence). Trimming took off 5 bases at V and 6 bases at J, with 19 bases between the two ends. CDR3 length equals 15 residues.

The gene calls are TRBV28 and TRBJ1-5; a weak D match, TRBD1 (6 bases). CDR3 length: 16 residues. V lost 6 bases, J lost 5 bases, and 20 bases lay in between. Germline V gene data show CDR1 as MDHEN and CDR2 as SYDVKM. The CDR3 DNA sequence: TGTGCCAGCAGCCCCCCGGTGGGAGGGGGGTATCAGCCCCAGCATTTT. Amino acid sequence: CASSPPVGGGYQPQHF.

The CDR3 sequence is CASSPGGLSGNTIYF. CDR3 nucleotides: TGTGCCAGCAGCCCGGGCGGGTTGTCTGGAAACACCATATATTTT. The V gene is TRBV7-8, the J gene TRBJ1-3; D remains ambiguous. V dropped 5 bases and J dropped 1 base, with 12 bases sitting between them. Germline-derived CDR1 and CDR2 are SGHVS and FQNEAQ. This CDR3 contains 15 residues.

This chain connects TRBV4-1 to TRBJ1-2; 7 nucleotides match TRBD1. Per germline, CDR1 MGHRA and CDR2 YSYEKL. J gave up 5 bases and V 3 bases, and 12 bases lay outside the gene matches. The CDR3 consists of 16 residues. The CDR3 region is CASSHDRDPGGYGYTF. CDR3 sequence (DNA): TGCGCCAGCAGCCATGACCGGGACCCAGGGGGTTATGGCTACACCTTC.

The gene calls are TRBV7-2 and TRBJ2-3, with D unresolved. The V end lost 1 base, the J end lost 5 bases, and 10 bases lay between the germline ends. Germline V gene lookup returns CDR1 SGHTA and CDR2 FQGNSA. This CDR3 comprises 14 residues. The CDR3 DNA reads as TGTGCCAGCAGCTTAGGGGCTAGTATAGATACGCAGTATTTT. Translation gives CASSLGASIDTQYF.

The V gene is TRBV30, the J gene TRBJ1-5; D gene uncertain. The CDR3 spans 12 residues. V was cut by 0 bases and J by 7 bases, with 7 bases left in between. Per the germline V gene, CDR1 is GTSNPN and CDR2 is SVGIG (reference sequence). This CDR3 is CAWSVGRQPQHF. Written as DNA, the CDR3 is TGTGCCTGGAGTGTAGGTCGCCAGCCCCAGCATTTT. Combining the CDR3 with reference TRBV30 and TRBJ1-5 gives the whole variable domain SQTIHQWPATLVQPVGSPLSLECTVEGTSNPNLYWYRQAAGRGLQLLFYSVGIGQISSEVPQNLSASRPQDRQFILSSKKLLLSDSGFYLCAWSVGRQPQHFGDGTRLSIL.

This rearrangement joins TRBV6-4 to TRBJ2-1, with D possibly being TRBD2 (7 bases). This CDR3 has 15 residues. Germline CDR1 is MRHNA and CDR2 is SNTAGT. Trimming removed 0 bases from V and 7 bases from J, with 13 bases in between. The CDR3 bases are TGTGCCAGCAGTGACTCGGGGGGGCATGGTAATGAGCAGTTCTTC. Its translation is CASSDSGGHGNEQFF.

This clone came up a few times. The rearrangement uses TRBV27 and TRBJ1-1; no reliable D call. Trimming removed 3 bases at V and 0 bases at J, with 11 bases between. Germline assignment: CDR1 MNHEY and CDR2 SMNVEV (reference sequence). The CDR3 consists of 15 residues. CDR3: CASSFLSEMNTEAFF. The CDR3 DNA reads as TGTGCCAGCAGTTTCCTTTCAGAGATGAACACTGAAGCTTTCTTT.

The chain couples TRBV24-1 to TRBJ2-5; D not resolved. The ends were cut back, 1 base at V and 2 bases at J, with 10 bases in the middle. The CDR3 length is 15 residues. The germline gives CDR1 KGHDR, CDR2 SFDVKD. The CDR3 coding sequence is TGTGCCACCAGTGATTTTCAAACTGCACAAGAGACCCAGTACTTC. Encoded protein: CATSDFQTAQETQYF.

The chain links TRBV6-5 to TRBJ1-3; D is undetermined. V gave up 6 bases and J gave up 3 bases, with 9 bases separating them. The CDR3 totals 13 residues. Germline-derived CDR1 and CDR2 are MNHEY and SVGAGI. CDR3 bases: TGTGCCAGCAGGATTGACGGTGGAAACACCATATATTTT. Translation gives CASRIDGGNTIYF.

This rearrangement joins TRBV27 to TRBJ2-5, with D tentatively TRBD2 (5 bases). Germline CDR1 is MNHEY and CDR2 is SMNVEV (reference sequence). There are 13 residues in the CDR3. Between the trimmed V and J ends, which lost 5 bases and 5 bases, there was a span of 12 bases. The CDR3 loop reads CASSRDRGETQYF. The CDR3 nucleotides are TGTGCCAGCAGTCGGGATAGAGGGGAGACCCAGTACTTC.

The chain uses TRBV18 and TRBJ2-1, with 8 positions matching TRBD1. There are 14 residues in the CDR3. Trimming cost V 7 bases and J 6 bases; bases outside gene matches: 8. Germline V lookup: CDR1 KGHSH, CDR2 LQKENI. The CDR3 sequence: CASFSRGLPNEQFF. CDR3 sequence (DNA): TGTGCCAGCTTCAGCAGGGGGCTTCCCAATGAGCAGTTCTTC.

V gene TRBV29-1 combines with J gene TRBJ2-5; tentative D call: TRBD1 (7 bases). V was trimmed by 6 bases and J by 0 bases, leaving 11 bases between them. From germline, CDR1 is SQVTM and CDR2 ANQGSEA. This CDR3 region has 13 residues. The CDR3 sequence: CSVAGQHQETQYF. CDR3 in DNA: TGCAGCGTCGCGGGACAGCACCAAGAGACCCAGTACTTC.

V and J are TRBV5-5 and TRBJ2-3, with 10 bases identical to TRBD2. The germline CDR1 and CDR2 sequences are SGHKS and YYEKEE (reference sequence). There are 17 residues in the CDR3. With V trimmed by 4 bases and J by 4 bases, 12 bases remained unmatched. Here the CDR3 DNA reads TGTGCCAGCAGCCCGAACGCGGGGAGCGGGAGGGCAGATACGCAGTATTTT. Encoded protein: CASSPNAGSGRADTQYF.